One sample yielded the 6 T cell receptor beta chains listed below, sequenced in a study of T cells in Graves' hyperthyroidism and ophthalmopathy. Amplification of TCR beta CDR3 regions was performed using RNA transcripts as template. An initial round of RT-PCR targeting the TCR CDR3 relied on the HTBI primer set. TCRdb re-analysed the multiplex PCR reads in MiXCR, keeping a single row per CDR3 protein. Here the sample spans roughly 200,000 distinct CDR3 sequences, approximately 20% being singletons. The sequenced sample was blood. The receptors were gathered from a man aged 35 to 55 with Graves' hyperthyroidism.

A note on this clonotype: Because the CDR3 is missing its conserved closing phenylalanine or tryptophan, this is likely a read error. The gene calls are TRBV20-1 and TRBJ2-1; a possible D gene is TRBD1 (6 bases). This CDR3 has 12 residues. V lost 6 bases, J lost 2 bases, and 8 bases lay in between. From germline, CDR1 is DFQATT and CDR2 SNEGSKA (reference sequence). The CDR3 is CSARDTYNEQFL. DNA for the CDR3: TGCAGTGCGAGGGACACCTACAATGAGCAGTTCCTC.

The chain recombines TRBV6-2 or TRBV6-3 with TRBJ2-5; the D gene is possibly TRBD1 (6 bases). This CDR3 is 14 amino acids long. The ends were cut back, 4 bases at V and 5 bases at J, with 14 bases in the middle. Germline CDR1 is MNHEY and CDR2 is SVGEGT. In DNA form, the CDR3 reads TGTGCCAGCAGTTCTCCAGGGGTGAGGGAGACCCAGTACTTC. Its translation is CASSSPGVRETQYF.

This clonotype was observed many times. This rearrangement joins TRBV2 to TRBJ2-3; D not resolved. From germline, CDR1 is SNHLY and CDR2 FYNNEI. The CDR3 extends over 11 amino acids. The V and J ends lost 6 bases and 6 bases respectively, with 7 bases between them. The CDR3 nucleotides are TGTGCCAGCAGGATTGAGGATACGCAGTATTTT. Translation: CASRIEDTQYF.

This clonotype was seen at least ten times. The CDR3 region is CASSPYGQQETQYF. CDR3 bases: TGTGCCAGCTCACCATACGGACAACAAGAGACCCAGTACTTC. The chain uses TRBV18 and TRBJ2-5, with D maybe TRBD1 (5 bases). Germline V gene lookup returns CDR1 KGHSH and CDR2 LQKENI. This CDR3 comprises 14 residues. V was cut by 2 bases and J by 2 bases, with 9 bases left in between. Full variable domain (remainder filled in from reference TRBV18 and TRBJ2-5): NAGVMQNPRHLVRRRGQEARLRCSPMKGHSHVYWYRQLPEEGLKFMVYLQKENIIDESGMPKERFSAEFPKEGPSILRIQQVVRGDSAAYFCASSPYGQQETQYFGPGTRLLVL.

The V and J genes are TRBV7-2 and TRBJ2-3; 8 bases map to TRBD2. Germline trimming cut 2 bases from V and 0 bases from J; bases unmatched to any gene: 7. Germline V lookup: CDR1 SGHTA, CDR2 FQGNSA. CDR3 length: 17 residues. CDR3 coding DNA: TGTGCCAGCAGCTTAATTCAGGGCGGGGGGAGCACAGATACGCAGTATTTT. It translates to CASSLIQGGGSTDTQYF. The full variable domain, with the rest looked up from reference TRBV7-2 and TRBJ2-3, is GAGVSQSPSNKVTEKGKDVELRCDPISGHTALYWYRQSLGQGLEFLIYFQGNSAPDKSGLPSDRFSAERTGGSVSTLTIQRTQQEDSAVYLCASSLIQGGGSTDTQYFGPGTRLTVL.

This clonotype has just a few counts. The V gene is TRBV7-3, the J gene TRBJ2-2; 8 bases agree with TRBD2. The length of the CDR3 is 16 residues. V was clipped by 1 base and J by 0 bases; unmatched bases: 1. Per germline, CDR1 SGHTA and CDR2 FQGTGA. The CDR3 DNA follows: TGTGCCAGCAGCTTAATGGGACTAGCGAACACCGGGGAGCTGTTTTTT. This codes for CASSLMGLANTGELFF.